The 10 T cell receptor beta chains given below trace back to one sample, sequenced in a study of blood T cell repertoires in COVID-19. The assay was immunoSEQ multiplex PCR, and TCRdb's table has in-frame clones only and misses some. The sample records roughly 80,000 clones, 82% being singletons. Sequencing was performed on peripheral blood. These receptors came from a human donor in a cohort sampled during active COVID-19.

The chain is built from TRBV5-6 and TRBJ1-5; D ambiguous. Germline loops: CDR1 SGHDT, CDR2 YYEEEE. V shed 1 base and J shed 4 bases, with 15 bases lying between them. The CDR3 totals 16 residues. The CDR3 coding sequence is TGTGCCAGCAGCTTGAAGGTGGGAGTGAGGAATCAGCCCCAGCATTTT. It translates to CASSLKVGVRNQPQHF.

This chain connects TRBV6-6 to TRBJ1-2, with TRBD1 matching 10 bases. With V trimmed by 6 bases and J by 7 bases, 5 bases remained unmatched. CDR1 is MNHNY, CDR2 SVGAGI, per germline (reference sequence). The CDR3 sequence is 13 residues long. The CDR3: CASSSGQGGGYTF. CDR3 nucleotides: TGTGCCAGCAGCTCCGGACAGGGGGGTGGCTACACCTTC.

This chain connects TRBV6-5 to TRBJ1-6; D unresolved. CDR3 length equals 15 residues. Per the germline V gene, CDR1 is MNHEY and CDR2 is SVGAGI. Trimming shortened V by 5 bases and J by 4 bases, and 12 bases separated the two germline ends. The chain's CDR3 is CASSLGNSYNSPLHF. CDR3 DNA: TGTGCCAGCAGTCTCGGGAACTCGTATAATTCACCCCTCCACTTT.

The V call is TRBV7-8, the J call TRBJ1-1; 7 bases are shared with TRBD1. Germline V CDR1 and CDR2: SGHVS, FQNEAQ. V shed 1 base, J shed 0 bases, and the junction held 5 bases outside the gene matches. This CDR3 has 16 amino acids. The CDR3 nucleotides read TGTGCCAGCAGCTTAGTTGGGACAGCAATGAACACTGAAGCTTTCTTT. The encoded protein is CASSLVGTAMNTEAFF.

The V call is TRBV28, the J call TRBJ1-1; TRBD1 agrees at 7 bases. CDR1 is MDHEN and CDR2 is SYDVKM in the germline V gene. The V and J ends lost 3 bases and 7 bases, in that order; junction bases with no gene match: 11. This CDR3 is built from 15 residues. This chain's CDR3 is CASSFDLTGRIEAFF. The DNA of the CDR3 is TGTGCCAGCAGTTTCGATCTGACAGGGAGGATTGAAGCTTTCTTT.

This chain joins TRBV19 and TRBJ2-2; 8 bases match TRBD2. The germline CDR1 and CDR2 sequences are LNHDA and SQIVND (reference sequence). The CDR3 extends over 16 amino acids. Trimming took 6 bases from V and 6 from J; bases not matched to a gene: 12. CDR3 loop: CASSSGLDWVSGELFF. The CDR3 coding sequence is TGTGCCAGTAGCTCGGGACTAGATTGGGTGTCCGGGGAGCTGTTTTTT.

The CDR3 sequence: CASSTPQGHYGYTF. In DNA form, the CDR3 reads TGTGCCAGCAGCACCCCACAGGGCCACTATGGCTACACCTTC. This chain connects TRBV5-4 to TRBJ1-2; TRBD1 is a possible D gene (6 bases). Germline V gene data show CDR1 as SGHNT and CDR2 as YYREEE (reference sequence). This CDR3 comprises 14 residues. V lost 4 bases, J lost 3 bases, and 13 bases lay in between.

V gene TRBV29-1 combines with J gene TRBJ2-7, with TRBD1 matching 10 bases. Germline V gene lookup returns CDR1 SQVTM and CDR2 ANQGSEA. The ends lost 7 bases at V and 6 bases at J; junction bases unmatched: 9. The CDR3 is 13 residues long. The CDR3: CSARTGGGIEQYF. The CDR3 DNA sequence: TGCAGCGCGCGGACAGGGGGAGGCATCGAGCAGTACTTC.

The rearrangement joins TRBV13 to TRBJ2-1; 8 positions agree with TRBD1. CDR1 and CDR2 (germline): PRHDT, FYEKMQ (reference sequence). The CDR3 has 15 amino acids. V shed 1 base, J shed 8 bases, and the junction held 7 bases outside the gene matches. The DNA of the CDR3 is TGTGCCAGCAGCTTAGAGGGACAGGTTAGGGATGAGCAGTTCTTC. This translates into CASSLEGQVRDEQFF. Full variable domain (rest looked up from reference TRBV13 and TRBJ2-1): AAGVIQSPRHLIKEKRETATLKCYPIPRHDTVYWYQQGPGQDPQFLISFYEKMQSDKGSIPDRFSAQQFSDYHSELNMSSLELGDSALYFCASSLEGQVRDEQFFGPGTRLTVL.

This chain links TRBV4-2 with TRBJ2-2; TRBD1 aligns across 7 bases. Germline trimming cut 3 bases from V and 1 base from J; bases unmatched to any gene: 5. This CDR3 is built from 16 residues. Looked up from germline, CDR1 is LGHNA and CDR2 is YNFKEQ. CDR3: CASSHLPGGNTGELFF. The CDR3 DNA sequence: TGTGCCAGCAGCCATCTCCCAGGGGGGAACACCGGGGAGCTGTTTTTT.